The clone carrying this T cell receptor (beta chain) was seen more than once but under ten times. Ligated cDNA underwent four rounds of PCR with nested alpha and beta constant region primers and SP2. TCRdb re-derived calls from the UMI-ligation and nested PCR reads in MiXCR, one entry per CDR3 protein. The repertoire consists of approximately 37,000 distinct CDR3 sequences, with about 11% occurring once and the leading ten covering 3% to 5%. The sample comes from a study of naive and memory T cell subsets. The junction had 7 bases not matched to a gene; V was cut back by 5 bases and J by 3 bases. The CDR3 has 14 residues. The germline V gene encodes CDR1 MDHEN and CDR2 SYDVKM. Treatment noted: skin biopsy from PPD injection site in Mantoux-positive individual. The library had UMIs added by 3' ligation of an oligonucleotide to TCR cDNA.

The chain couples TRBV28 to TRBJ2-7, with 7 positions matching TRBD2. Specimen: skin, collected from a tuberculin skin test site. This clonotype was sampled from an adult in good health. CDR3 amino acids: CASSLPGGDYEQYF. For the CDR3, the DNA is TGTGCCAGCAGTCTGCCTGGGGGGGACTACGAGCAGTACTTC.